This is a list of T cell receptor beta chains from one sample in a study of T cell responses to AZD1222 COVID-19 vaccine. TCRdb keeps only in-frame clones here, not all; method: immunoSEQ multiplex PCR. Of about 140,000 clones listed, 80% to 90% are singletons. The input for sequencing was peripheral blood, taken on day 0 of AZD1222 vaccination. Receptors originate from an adult in good health. The CDR3 runs from the conserved cysteine through the conserved F or W.

cdr3_aa	j_call	v_call
CASSVGTESSYEQYF	TRBJ2-7	TRBV9
CASSSFAGELFF	TRBJ2-2	TRBV11-3
CASSFGGAVTGELFF	TRBJ2-2	TRBV7-2
CASSLAVGEGYGYTF	TRBJ1-2	TRBV7-2
CATSRDHFRENYGYTF	TRBJ1-2	TRBV15
CASSSSRGSQETQYF	TRBJ2-5	TRBV7-9
CSVRQDNDSPLHF	TRBJ1-6	TRBV29-1
CASSLGLAGTGELFF	TRBJ2-2	TRBV5-6
CASSYDPLAEAFF	TRBJ1-1	TRBV6-5
CASQRGVGGVYEQYF	TRBJ2-7	TRBV3-1/TRBV3-2
CASSGFRRTANYEQYF	TRBJ2-7	TRBV2
CASSLGQIQETQYF	TRBJ2-5	TRBV18
CASSLPGGGGEKLFF	TRBJ1-4	TRBV28
CASSLEWWSSGDTQYF	TRBJ2-3	TRBV11-2
CASSLGRIAFF	TRBJ1-1	TRBV28
CASRYPGSSNYGYTF	TRBJ1-2	TRBV4-1
CASSLRGTEAFF	TRBJ1-1	TRBV21-1
CASSVFFANTGELFF	TRBJ2-2	TRBV19
CASSDAGARGANVLTF	TRBJ2-6	TRBV2